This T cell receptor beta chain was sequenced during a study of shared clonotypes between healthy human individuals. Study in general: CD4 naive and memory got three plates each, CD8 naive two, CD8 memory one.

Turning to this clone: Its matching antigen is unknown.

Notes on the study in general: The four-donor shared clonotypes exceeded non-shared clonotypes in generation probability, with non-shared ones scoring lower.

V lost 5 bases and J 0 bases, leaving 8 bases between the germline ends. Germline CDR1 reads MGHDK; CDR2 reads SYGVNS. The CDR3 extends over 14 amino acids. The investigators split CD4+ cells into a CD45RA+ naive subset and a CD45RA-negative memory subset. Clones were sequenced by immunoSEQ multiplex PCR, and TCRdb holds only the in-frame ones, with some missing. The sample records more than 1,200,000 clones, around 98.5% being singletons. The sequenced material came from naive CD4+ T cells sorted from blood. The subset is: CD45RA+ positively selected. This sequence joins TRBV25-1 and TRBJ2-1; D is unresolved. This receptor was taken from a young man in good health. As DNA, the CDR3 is TGTGCCAGCAGTCAGCTGAGCTCCTACAATGAGCAGTTCTTC. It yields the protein CASSQLSSYNEQFF.